A selection of T cell receptor beta chains follows, all from one sample in a study of CD8 T cells in ankylosing spondylitis. Using its own MiXCR run on the 5' RACE reads, TCRdb lists one record per CDR3 protein. Seen here are 200,000 to 300,000 distinct CDR3 sequences, roughly 8.2% observed once, and the top ten hold 4% to 5%. The specimen was blood, either unsorted or a sorted T cell fraction (not recorded which). These receptors all stem from a female donor with ankylosing spondylitis or in good health (not recorded which). Each CDR3 is given with its conserved first and last residue. The D gene is left open where the match is weak. The size of a clone is reported for some rows only, either as once, few or many, or as a class for expanded clones.

. | TRBJ2-1 | TRBV7-9 | . | CASSFRLGIEQFF | TGTGCCAGCAGCTTTAGGCTGGGGATCGAGCAGTTCTTC
many | TRBJ1-6 | TRBV4-3 | . | CASSLSENSPLHF | TGCGCCAGCAGCCTCTCGGAGAACTCACCCCTCCACTTT
many | TRBJ2-7 | TRBV4-1 | . | CASSQVGNEQYF | TGCGCCAGCAGCCAAGTTGGAAACGAGCAGTACTTC
many | TRBJ2-7 | TRBV3-1 | . | CASSQQASSYEQYF | TGTGCCAGCAGCCAACAGGCCAGCTCCTACGAGCAGTACTTC
many | TRBJ2-7 | TRBV6-5 | TRBD1 | CASSYSTPGTGDYEQYF | TGTGCCAGCAGTTACTCGACCCCCGGGACAGGGGACTACGAGCAGTACTTC
many | TRBJ2-1 | TRBV7-2 | . | CASSQGKLQFF | TGTGCCAGCAGCCAGGGGAAATTGCAGTTCTTC
many | TRBJ2-5 | TRBV7-9 | . | CASSPGLLQETQYF | TGTGCCAGCAGCCCCGGACTCCTACAAGAGACCCAGTACTTC
many | TRBJ2-2 | TRBV20-1 | . | CSARQISLTGELFF | TGCAGTGCTAGACAAATCTCCCTCACCGGGGAGCTGTTTTTT
many | TRBJ1-6 | TRBV7-2 | . | CASSTQRGNNSPLHF | TGTGCCAGCAGCACCCAACGAGGGAATAATTCACCCCTCCACTTT
many | TRBJ2-5 | TRBV10-3 | TRBD1 | CAISVGSGRGTGAQETQYF | TGTGCCATCAGTGTCGGTAGTGGAAGAGGGACAGGAGCACAAGAGACCCAGTACTTC
few | TRBJ2-1 | TRBV11-2 | . | CASSLLEGRTYNEQFF | TGTGCCAGCAGCTTACTTGAGGGGAGAACCTACAATGAGCAGTTCTTC
many | TRBJ1-6 | TRBV27 | TRBD1 | CASRQQGSSYNSPLHF | TGTGCCAGCAGACAACAGGGGAGCTCCTATAATTCACCCCTCCACTTT
. | TRBJ1-6 | TRBV27 | . | CVSGRRNSPLHF | TGTGTCAGCGGTCGGCGGAATTCACCCCTCCACTTT
many | TRBJ2-3 | TRBV7-8 | . | CASSPGRRGSTDTQYF | TGTGCCAGCAGTCCGGGACGGCGGGGTAGTACAGATACGCAGTATTTT
. | TRBJ2-7 | TRBV11-1 | TRBD2 | CASSLESLGGRASVEQYF | TGTGCCAGCAGCTTAGAGAGTCTGGGCGGGAGGGCCTCTGTCGAGCAGTACTTC
few | TRBJ2-5 | TRBV9 | TRBD2 | CASSTGTSFETQYF | TGTGCCAGCAGCACAGGGACTAGCTTCGAGACCCAGTACTTC
many | TRBJ2-5 | TRBV5-1 | TRBD2 | CASSLRASGGIYQETQYF | TGCGCCAGCAGCTTGAGGGCTAGCGGGGGGATTTACCAAGAGACCCAGTACTTC
few | TRBJ2-1 | TRBV7-2 | . | CASSASSASYNEQFF | TGTGCCAGCAGCGCCTCTAGCGCCTCCTACAATGAGCAGTTCTTC
many | TRBJ2-7 | TRBV29-1 | . | CSVPGPAYEQYF | TGCAGCGTGCCGGGACCCGCATACGAGCAGTACTTC
. | TRBJ2-3 | TRBV19 | . | CASSNLSQRITDTQYF | TGTGCCAGTAGTAATCTTTCTCAGCGGATCACAGATACGCAGTATTTT
few | TRBJ1-2 | TRBV1 | . | CTSPYRDRGYGGYTF | TGCACCAGCCCCTATAGGGACAGGGGATATGGGGGCTACACCTTC
many | TRBJ2-1 | TRBV19 | . | CATRGGNEQFF | TGTGCCACCCGTGGGGGTAATGAGCAGTTCTTC
many | TRBJ2-7 | TRBV29-1 | . | CSVQGWEGEQYF | TGCAGCGTACAGGGATGGGAGGGCGAGCAGTACTTC
many | TRBJ2-3 | TRBV12-3/TRBV12-4 | TRBD2 | CASSLGSTGGMSTDTQYF | TGTGCCAGCAGTTTGGGGTCCACCGGGGGGATGTCCACAGATACGCAGTATTTT
many | TRBJ2-5 | TRBV20-1 | TRBD2 | CSANDWASGRIETQYF | TGCAGTGCTAACGACTGGGCTAGCGGGCGCATAGAGACCCAGTACTTC
few | TRBJ2-1 | TRBV20-1 | TRBD2 | CSDLGGPNNEQFF | TGCAGTGATTTGGGAGGGCCGAACAATGAGCAGTTCTTC
once | TRBJ2-2 | TRBV28 | . | CASSGPNTGELFF | TGTGCCAGCAGTGGGCCGAACACCGGGGAGCTGTTTTTT
. | TRBJ2-1 | TRBV3-1 | . | CASSQAGERGEQFF | TGTGCCAGCAGCCAAGCCGGGGAAAGAGGTGAGCAGTTCTTC
many | TRBJ2-3 | TRBV29-1 | . | CSVVIQNTDTQYF | TGCAGCGTTGTTATACAGAACACAGATACGCAGTATTTT
many | TRBJ2-7 | TRBV20-1 | . | CSAQTGTPLSEQYF | TGCAGTGCACAAACCGGGACCCCTCTATCCGAGCAGTACTTC
many | TRBJ1-1 | TRBV20-1 | . | CSAFPGRLNTEAFF | TGCAGTGCTTTCCCCGGGAGGCTGAACACTGAAGCTTTCTTT
many | TRBJ2-7 | TRBV6-5 | . | CASSWQGEQYF | TGTGCCAGCAGCTGGCAGGGAGAGCAGTACTTC
many | TRBJ2-1 | TRBV7-2 | TRBD2 | CASSLAAGLGVNEQFF | TGTGCCAGCAGCTTAGCGGCGGGACTAGGTGTCAATGAGCAGTTCTTC
many | TRBJ1-4 | TRBV4-3 | . | CASSQVDGLQSRLFF | TGCGCCAGCAGCCAAGTAGACGGGTTACAGTCGAGGCTGTTTTTT
many | TRBJ2-5 | TRBV29-1 | . | CSVGDQETQETQYF | TGCAGCGTTGGAGACCAGGAGACCCAAGAGACCCAGTACTTC
. | TRBJ2-3 | TRBV27 | TRBD2 | CASSRDYQEGTDTQYF | TGTGCCAGCAGTCGGGACTACCAAGAGGGAACAGATACGCAGTATTTT
many | TRBJ2-1 | TRBV5-1 | . | CASSPRQAYNEQFF | TGCGCCAGCAGCCCCCGGCAGGCCTACAATGAGCAGTTCTTC
many | TRBJ1-2 | TRBV20-1 | TRBD1 | CSAGPGTGDGYTF | TGCAGTGCTGGCCCCGGGACAGGAGACGGCTACACCTTC
. | TRBJ1-1 | TRBV30 | TRBD1 | CAWRDRDRGNTEAFF | TGTGCCTGGAGGGACAGGGATCGGGGCAACACTGAAGCTTTCTTT
many | TRBJ1-1 | TRBV28 | TRBD1 | CATTGAEAFF | TGTGCCACGACAGGGGCTGAAGCTTTCTTT
once | TRBJ2-3 | TRBV7-8 | . | CASSTLGDTQYF | TGTGCCAGCAGCACCCTTGGGGATACGCAGTATTTT
. | TRBJ2-7 | TRBV7-2 | . | CASSRWSSYEQYF | TGTGCCAGCAGCCGATGGAGTAGCTACGAGCAGTACTTC
many | TRBJ2-7 | TRBV7-2 | . | CASSLTQWVYEQYF | TGTGCCAGCAGTTTAACCCAGTGGGTTTACGAGCAGTACTTC
many | TRBJ2-7 | TRBV29-1 | . | CSVEEGLTYEQYF | TGCAGCGTTGAGGAGGGACTGACCTACGAGCAGTACTTC
many | TRBJ2-1 | TRBV5-1 | . | CASSLTVTYNEQFF | TGCGCCAGCAGCTTGACGGTTACCTACAATGAGCAGTTCTTC
many | TRBJ2-3 | TRBV15 | TRBD2 | CATSRLAGPDTQYF | TGTGCCACCAGCAGACTAGCGGGACCAGATACGCAGTATTTT
many | TRBJ2-1 | TRBV10-3 | . | CAMGMAGDNEQFF | TGTGCCATGGGGATGGCCGGGGACAATGAGCAGTTCTTC
few | TRBJ2-5 | TRBV7-9 | . | CASSSPTNQETQYF | TGTGCCAGCAGCTCCCCGACTAACCAAGAGACCCAGTACTTC
many | TRBJ1-1 | TRBV7-2 | TRBD1 | CASSLVGTENTEAFF | TGTGCCAGCAGCTTAGTGGGGACAGAGAACACTGAAGCTTTCTTT
many | TRBJ2-5 | TRBV7-9 | TRBD2 | CASSLGRGGRAPETQYF | TGTGCCAGCAGCTTGGGCCGCGGCGGGAGGGCCCCAGAGACCCAGTACTTC
. | TRBJ2-3 | TRBV4-2 | TRBD2 | CASSGTSGSADTQYF | TGTGCCAGCAGCGGGACTAGCGGGAGTGCAGATACGCAGTATTTT
many | TRBJ2-7 | TRBV25-1 | . | CASSEYGGAYEQYF | TGTGCCAGCAGTGAATACGGGGGCGCCTACGAGCAGTACTTC
many | TRBJ1-1 | TRBV27 | TRBD1 | CASSLAGGEAFF | TGTGCCAGCAGTTTGGCAGGGGGCGAAGCTTTCTTT
. | TRBJ2-1 | TRBV7-9 | TRBD2 | CASTARGVGTEQFF | TGTGCCAGCACCGCTCGGGGGGTCGGGACCGAGCAGTTCTTC
many | TRBJ1-2 | TRBV18 | . | CASSPAAVYGYTF | TGTGCCAGCTCACCGGCGGCCGTCTATGGCTACACCTTC
. | TRBJ1-1 | TRBV12-3/TRBV12-4 | . | CASSGAGHTEAFF | TGTGCCAGCAGTGGAGCGGGGCACACTGAAGCTTTCTTT
. | TRBJ2-1 | TRBV20-1 | . | CSARDAGEDPFNEQFF | TGCAGTGCTAGAGATGCCGGGGAGGACCCCTTCAATGAGCAGTTCTTC
many | TRBJ2-1 | TRBV7-2 | TRBD2 | CASGSGGAGWQFF | TGTGCCAGCGGCTCGGGGGGAGCGGGATGGCAGTTCTTC
many | TRBJ2-1 | TRBV6-2/TRBV6-3 | TRBD2 | CASSYFRTSGRTNEQFF | TGTGCCAGCAGTTACTTCCGTACTAGCGGGAGGACCAATGAGCAGTTCTTC
many | TRBJ2-2 | TRBV5-1 | . | CASRPTANTGELFF | TGCGCCAGCAGACCAACAGCGAACACCGGGGAGCTGTTTTTT